A selection of T cell receptor beta chains follows, all from one sample in a study of molecular identifiers for immune sequencing clone quantification. TCRdb re-derived calls from the PCR reads in MiXCR, one entry per CDR3 protein. The profile shows hundreds of thousands of distinct CDR3 sequences, about 25% of them singletons. Sequenced input: naive CD8+ T cells from blood, with Jurkat cell RNA spiked in. The receptors derive from a human donor in good health. Some libraries in this study had Jurkat cell RNA spiked in. Both conserved end residues are part of each CDR3. D genes are given only for firm matches. Some rows have no size entry. The others give once, few or many, or a class for an expanded clone.

V: TRBV7-3; J: TRBJ2-1; size: once; D: -; DNA: TGTGCCAGCAGCTCCCTGGGCGGGGCCTCCTACAATGAGCAGTTCTTC; CDR3: CASSSLGGASYNEQFF
V: TRBV5-1; J: TRBJ2-7; size: many; D: -; DNA: TGCGCCAGCAGCTTGGGTTTTGGGGGGGCCGCAAGCCACGAGCAGTACTTC; CDR3: CASSLGFGGAASHEQYF
V: TRBV5-4; J: TRBJ2-7; size: -; D: TRBD2; DNA: TGTGCCAGCGGCCCTGGAGCGGGAGGTGGTGAGCAGTACTTC; CDR3: CASGPGAGGGEQYF
V: TRBV11-2; J: TRBJ2-3; size: few; D: -; DNA: TGTGCCAGCTGGTGGCCTAAACTCACAGATACGCAGTATTTT; CDR3: CASWWPKLTDTQYF
V: TRBV20-1; J: TRBJ2-3; size: -; D: -; DNA: TGCAGTGCTAGTTTTCCAGGTCGTAGCACAGATACGCAGTATTTT; CDR3: CSASFPGRSTDTQYF
V: TRBV24-1; J: TRBJ2-2; size: many; D: TRBD1; DNA: TGTGCCACCGGAACAGGGGGCACCGGGGAGCTGTTTTTT; CDR3: CATGTGGTGELFF
V: TRBV7-8; J: TRBJ2-3; size: many; D: TRBD2; DNA: TGTGCCAGCAGCTTAACTAGCGGGGTCACAGATACGCAGTATTTT; CDR3: CASSLTSGVTDTQYF
V: TRBV7-9; J: TRBJ1-6; size: many; D: -; DNA: TGTGCCAGCAGCTTAGCGGGGGTGGACCCACATGGGTCACCCCTCCACTTT; CDR3: CASSLAGVDPHGSPLHF
V: TRBV6-5; J: TRBJ2-1; size: -; D: -; DNA: TGTGCCAGCAGCTCAACGCAGGTCCAAAGGCGGTTCTTC; CDR3: CASSSTQVQRRFF
V: TRBV21-1; J: TRBJ2-4; size: -; D: -; DNA: TGTGCCCCCCTCCAACAAGGGGGGGGTGTCCCGGGGGGGCCGGCCAAAAACATTCAGTACTTC; CDR3: CAPLQQGGGVPGGPAKNIQYF
V: TRBV28; J: TRBJ2-7; size: many; D: -; DNA: TGTGCCAGCAGTTTAAGAGGCCTAAATAGCTACGAGCAGTACTTC; CDR3: CASSLRGLNSYEQYF
V: TRBV19; J: TRBJ1-2; size: -; D: -; DNA: TGTGCCAGTAGTATTGGGCCACACGGCTACACCTTC; CDR3: CASSIGPHGYTF
V: TRBV4-3; J: TRBJ2-7; size: -; D: -; DNA: TGCGCCAGCAGCCAAGACTCGGGAGTAAACTACGAGCAGTACTTC; CDR3: CASSQDSGVNYEQYF
V: TRBV19; J: TRBJ1-1; size: -; D: -; DNA: TGTGCCAGTAGACTCCAGGGCGCTGAAGCTTTCTTT; CDR3: CASRLQGAEAFF
V: TRBV10-3; J: TRBJ1-1; size: few; D: TRBD1; DNA: TGTGCCATCAGTGAGTCTCTGACAGGGGGTGCCCGCATGAACACTGAAGCTTTCTTT; CDR3: CAISESLTGGARMNTEAFF
V: TRBV9; J: TRBJ2-5; size: -; D: -; DNA: TGTGCCAGCAACCCCGCCGGTGGGGGCGCGGATGAGACCCAGTACTTC; CDR3: CASNPAGGGADETQYF
V: TRBV19; J: TRBJ2-3; size: few; D: -; DNA: TGTGCCAGTAGGCGGGACGGTCCTACTCAAACAGGTACGCAGTATTTT; CDR3: CASRRDGPTQTGTQYF
V: TRBV4-2; J: TRBJ2-3; size: few; D: TRBD1; DNA: TGTGCCAGCAGCCCCTCAGTAGGGACAGGGTTTACAGATACGCAGTATTTT; CDR3: CASSPSVGTGFTDTQYF
V: TRBV4-3; J: TRBJ2-2; size: few; D: -; DNA: TGCGCCAGCAGCGGCAGCAGGGAGACCGGGGAGCTGTTTTTT; CDR3: CASSGSRETGELFF
V: TRBV27; J: TRBJ2-6; size: many; D: TRBD1; DNA: TGTGCCAGCAGTTCTTTAGGACAGGGGTTTTCTGGGGCCAACGTCCTGACTTTC; CDR3: CASSSLGQGFSGANVLTF
V: TRBV12-3/TRBV12-4; J: TRBJ2-5; size: -; D: -; DNA: TGTGCCAGCAGTCACTCGTGGGCCAGGAAGGAGACCCAGTACTTC; CDR3: CASSHSWARKETQYF
V: TRBV2; J: TRBJ1-1; size: -; D: -; DNA: TGTGCCAGCAGCGAACAGGCCCGGAACACTGTAGCTTTCTTT; CDR3: CASSEQARNTVAFF
V: TRBV29-1; J: TRBJ2-5; size: many; D: -; DNA: TGCAGCGTTGAATTGTTGAGGGGGTCCCAAGAGACCCAGTACTTC; CDR3: CSVELLRGSQETQYF
V: TRBV14; J: TRBJ2-2; size: many; D: -; DNA: TGTGCCAGCAGCCCTATACTTGGCACCGGGGAGCTGTTTTTT; CDR3: CASSPILGTGELFF
V: TRBV28; J: TRBJ1-2; size: many; D: -; DNA: TGTGCCAGCAGTTTGTCTGCTGGACACTGGCTAAACTATGGCTACACCTTC; CDR3: CASSLSAGHWLNYGYTF
V: TRBV29-1; J: TRBJ1-3; size: few; D: -; DNA: TGCAGCGTTGAAGAAAGGAACTTCGGAAACACCATATATTTT; CDR3: CSVEERNFGNTIYF
V: TRBV20-1; J: TRBJ2-7; size: few; D: -; DNA: TGCAGTGCTACGGACTATACCTACGAGCAGTACTTC; CDR3: CSATDYTYEQYF
V: TRBV20-1; J: TRBJ1-1; size: many; D: -; DNA: TGCAGTGCTTCCCAGATGAACACTGAAGCTTTCTTT; CDR3: CSASQMNTEAFF
V: TRBV4-2; J: TRBJ2-7; size: few; D: TRBD2; DNA: TGTGCCAGCAGCCAAGATATCGGCGGGAGGGGCTACGAGCAGTACTTC; CDR3: CASSQDIGGRGYEQYF
V: TRBV5-1; J: TRBJ1-6; size: many; D: -; DNA: TGCGCCAGCAGTCCCGACGGTAATTCACCCCTCCACTTT; CDR3: CASSPDGNSPLHF
V: TRBV4-1; J: TRBJ1-6; size: -; D: -; DNA: TGCGCCAGCAGCCAAGACACGGACTCTCCGAGCTCCTATAATTCACCCCTCCACTTT; CDR3: CASSQDTDSPSSYNSPLHF
V: TRBV29-1; J: TRBJ2-1; size: many; D: -; DNA: TGCAGCGTTGTTGGTCGGGGGACCGATGAGCAGTTCTTC; CDR3: CSVVGRGTDEQFF
V: TRBV7-9; J: TRBJ2-2; size: -; D: -; DNA: TGTGCCAGCAGCCGGGACACATTCACCGGGGAGCTGTTTTTT; CDR3: CASSRDTFTGELFF
V: TRBV11-2; J: TRBJ2-3; size: -; D: -; DNA: TGTGCCAGCAGCATAGGATGGGGGGGGCCGTATACGCAGTATTTT; CDR3: CASSIGWGGPYTQYF
V: TRBV12-3/TRBV12-4; J: TRBJ2-3; size: many; D: TRBD1; DNA: TGTGCCAGCAGTACTAGGGACAGCGCAAACGCAGATACGCAGTATTTT; CDR3: CASSTRDSANADTQYF
V: TRBV20-1; J: TRBJ2-7; size: many; D: -; DNA: TGCAGTGCTCGGTCACCGGGACATACTTCCTACGAGCAGTACTTC; CDR3: CSARSPGHTSYEQYF
V: TRBV13; J: TRBJ2-7; size: few; D: TRBD2; DNA: TGTGCCAGCAGCTTGGGCGGGACTAGCGGGATAGTGAACTTC; CDR3: CASSLGGTSGIVNF
V: TRBV4-3; J: TRBJ2-7; size: -; D: -; DNA: TGCGCCAGCAGCCAAGATTTTTCAGGAGCTGGGTCCTACGAGCAGTACTTC; CDR3: CASSQDFSGAGSYEQYF
V: TRBV20-1; J: TRBJ1-5; size: many; D: TRBD1; DNA: TGCAGTGCTAGAGAACCCGGACAGGGCAATCAGCCCCAGCATTTT; CDR3: CSAREPGQGNQPQHF
V: TRBV12-3/TRBV12-4; J: TRBJ1-2; size: many; D: -; DNA: TGTGCCAGCAGTTTAGGGTTGGCGGGGTATTACTATGGCTACACCTTC; CDR3: CASSLGLAGYYYGYTF
V: TRBV7-9; J: TRBJ1-2; size: few; D: TRBD1; DNA: TGTGCCAGCAGCGACGGGACAGCCTATGGCTACACCTTC; CDR3: CASSDGTAYGYTF